This record looks at one T cell receptor (beta chain) sequence and its context. The antigen remains unidentified. The CDR3 runs 15 residues. Germline V CDR1 and CDR2: SGHRS, YFSETQ. The data were obtained in a study of T cells expressing NK-cell markers. Study summary: It was from sorted CD3+CD56+NKG2C+, CD3+CD56+NKG2C- and CD3+CD56-NKG2C+ T cells that TCR beta repertoires came. Seropositivity for HCMV was found in seven of the eight sequenced donors, with one seronegative. General study findings and limits: Dominant NKG2C+ clonotypes made up about 1.0-7.5% of CD8+ T cells in roughly 6 donors. Once again these clonotypes came out on top in the CD3+CD56-NKG2C+ fraction of a handful of donors.

From the 5' RACE reads, TCRdb lists one entry per CDR3 protein and no DNA. The sample table includes about 390,000 distinct CDR3 sequences. Sequencing was done on a sample of blood T cells: a sorted CD56 or NKG2C T cell subset, CD4+ or CD8+ T cells, or bulk PBMC T cells (not recorded which). The rearrangement uses TRBV5-1 and TRBJ2-7; there is no DNA to check the TCRdb D call of TRBD1. This receptor was obtained from a woman aged 50 to 65 in good health. The CDR3 spells CASSLEGSPVGEQYF.